Following are 32 T cell receptor beta chains from one sample sequenced in a study of blood T cell repertoires in COVID-19. Using immunoSEQ multiplex PCR, the repertoire was profiled, and TCRdb retains in-frame clones only, with some absent. The profile shows roughly 220,000 clones, approximately 80% of them singletons. The sample taken for sequencing was peripheral blood. Receptor source: an elderly woman with COVID-19, enrolled during active disease.

The chain joins TRBV9 to TRBJ2-1; 8 nucleotides match TRBD1. This CDR3 spans 15 amino acids. CDR1 and CDR2 from the germline V gene are SGDLS and YYNGEE. V shed 3 bases, J shed 0 bases, and the junction held 2 bases outside the gene matches. The CDR3, as DNA: TGTGCCAGCAGCGCCGACAGGGGCTCCTACAATGAGCAGTTCTTC. Translated: CASSADRGSYNEQFF.

The chain couples TRBV5-1 to TRBJ1-2, with D tentatively TRBD1 (5 bases). The CDR3 is made up of 13 amino acids. Deletions cut 0 bases from V and 8 bases from J, with 11 bases between. Germline CDR1 and CDR2: SGHRS and YFSETQ. The CDR3 DNA reads TGCGCCAGCAGCTTGGAGGGGATACAGGGCTACACCTTC. It codes for CASSLEGIQGYTF.

V usage is TRBV19 and J usage is TRBJ1-1; D is unresolved. The germline V gene encodes CDR1 LNHDA and CDR2 SQIVND (reference sequence). The CDR3 runs 12 residues. V was clipped by 5 bases and J by 7 bases, with 11 bases between them. The CDR3 coding sequence is TGTGCCAGTAGTGGAGATGTGAGTGAAGCTTTCTTT. Translating gives CASSGDVSEAFF.

There are a few counts of this clone. The chain joins TRBV19 to TRBJ1-5; no reliable D call. The germline V gene has CDR1 LNHDA and CDR2 SQIVND (reference sequence). V lost 3 bases and J 2 bases, leaving 8 bases between the germline ends. The CDR3 is 14 amino acids. The CDR3 spells CASSILGGNQPQHF. DNA of the CDR3: TGTGCCAGTAGTATCCTGGGCGGCAATCAGCCCCAGCATTTT.

The J gene is TRBJ2-5, the V gene TRBV30; TRBD2 matches 9 bases. The germline CDR1 and CDR2 sequences are GTSNPN and SVGIG (reference sequence). This CDR3 comprises 13 residues. With 4 bases clipped from V and 7 bases from J, the junction kept 7 bases outside the gene matches. CDR3 amino acids: CAWTSGARATQYF. In nucleotides, the CDR3 is TGTGCCTGGACTAGCGGGGCCCGGGCGACCCAGTACTTC.

This clone has a handful of counts. The J gene is TRBJ1-1, the V gene TRBV7-3; D is uncertain. This CDR3 has 15 amino acids. V gave up 5 bases and J gave up 1 base, with 14 bases separating them. CDR1 and CDR2 (germline): SGHTA, FQGTGA. The CDR3 region is CASSAGGLGNTEAFF. The CDR3, as DNA: TGTGCCAGCAGCGCGGGAGGGCTGGGGAACACTGAAGCTTTCTTT.

The chain combines TRBV12-3 or TRBV12-4 with TRBJ2-7; 7 nucleotides agree with TRBD2. This CDR3 region has 13 residues. The V gene end was trimmed by 6 bases and the J gene end by 9 bases; junction bases not matched to a gene: 11. For the CDR3, the DNA is TGTGCCAGCAGCTCGACTAGCTACGAAGGGCAGTACTTC. It specifies CASSSTSYEGQYF.

V usage is TRBV23-1 and J usage is TRBJ2-7, with TRBD2 matching over 7 bases. TRBV23-1 is an ORF for which the function is uncertain. The CDR3 has 14 amino acids. Losses at the gene ends were 2 bases for V and 4 bases for J; bases not matched to a gene: 5. The CDR3 DNA is TGCGCCAGCAGTCAACGTACTAGCGAGTACGAGCAGTACTTC. Translating it yields CASSQRTSEYEQYF.

The chain recombines TRBV10-3 with TRBJ1-1; D unclear. Trimming removed 6 bases from V and 1 base from J, with 15 bases in between. CDR3 length equals 15 residues. Germline-derived CDR1 and CDR2 are ENHRY and SYGVKD. The CDR3 nucleotides are TGTGCCATCAGCCCCGCGACGGGAGGGAACACTGAAGCTTTCTTT. Encoded protein: CAISPATGGNTEAFF.

This chain links TRBV30 with TRBJ1-1; no clear D. There are 11 residues in the CDR3. V gave up 5 bases and J gave up 4 bases, with 8 bases separating them. Germline V lookup: CDR1 GTSNPN, CDR2 SVGIG (reference sequence). The CDR3 sequence is CAWLLFTEAFF. CDR3 sequence (DNA): TGTGCCTGGCTACTATTCACTGAAGCTTTCTTT.

The chain carries TRBV3-1 (or the pseudogene TRBV3-2) and TRBJ1-6; TRBD1 aligns across 7 bases. This CDR3 comprises 14 residues. The J segment lost 5 bases and the V segment lost 5 bases, leaving 3 bases of the junction unmatched. CDR1 and CDR2 from the germline V gene are LGHDT and YNNKEL (reference sequence). The CDR3 coding sequence is TGTGCCAGCAGCTGGGACAGCGATAATTCACCCCTCCACTTT. This translates into CASSWDSDNSPLHF.

The rearrangement uses TRBV18 and TRBJ1-5; TRBD1 matches at 10 bases. With 5 bases clipped from V and 6 bases from J, the junction kept 1 base outside the gene matches. Germline V gives CDR1 KGHSH, CDR2 LQKENI. The CDR3 sequence is 13 residues long. This chain's CDR3 is CASSGTGVQPQHF. The CDR3 DNA is TGTGCCAGCTCAGGGACAGGGGTTCAGCCCCAGCATTTT.

This clone was recorded only once. This chain links TRBV7-9 with TRBJ2-2; TRBD1 agrees at 8 bases. The trim removed 1 base at V and 1 base at J, leaving 8 bases unmatched. CDR3 size: 18 residues. Germline loops: CDR1 SEHNR, CDR2 FQNEAQ (reference sequence). The CDR3 reads CASSLVSAGGLNTGELFF. The CDR3 DNA reads TGTGCCAGCAGCTTAGTATCGGCAGGGGGCCTGAACACCGGGGAGCTGTTTTTT. The whole variable domain, filled in from reference TRBV7-9 and TRBJ2-2, reads DTGVSQNPRHKITKRGQNVTFRCDPISEHNRLYWYRQTLGQGPEFLTYFQNEAQLEKSRLLSDRFSAERPKGSFSTLEIQRTEQGDSAMYLCASSLVSAGGLNTGELFFGEGSRLTVL.

The rearrangement uses TRBV9 and TRBJ1-6; D gene unclear. V lost 0 bases to trimming and J lost 6 bases, with 7 bases between them. The CDR3 runs to 14 residues. The germline V gene has CDR1 SGDLS and CDR2 YYNGEE. This CDR3 reads CASSVGRVNSPLHF. CDR3 sequence (DNA): TGTGCCAGCAGCGTAGGCCGAGTTAATTCACCCCTCCACTTT.

The rearrangement uses TRBV3-1 (or the pseudogene TRBV3-2) and TRBJ1-1; no clear D. V dropped 1 base and J dropped 9 bases, with 9 bases sitting between them. This CDR3 has 12 residues. Germline-derived CDR1 and CDR2 are LGHDT and YNNKEL (reference sequence). This CDR3 reads CASSQVSRQAFF. CDR3 nucleotides: TGTGCCAGCAGCCAAGTGTCCAGGCAAGCTTTCTTT.

The V gene is TRBV7-9, the J gene TRBJ2-7; D call uncertain. CDR3 size: 14 residues. V was trimmed by 4 bases and J by 5 bases, leaving 15 bases between them. Germline V gene data show CDR1 as SEHNR and CDR2 as FQNEAQ (reference sequence). The CDR3 DNA reads TGTGCCAGCAGCTCCTTAGGCGGCAACCACGAGCAGTACTTC. This gives the protein CASSSLGGNHEQYF.

This clone was counted only a few times. The chain recombines TRBV3-1 (or the pseudogene TRBV3-2) with TRBJ2-3; TRBD1 might be the D (5 bases). V lost 7 bases, J lost 6 bases, and 20 bases lay in between. Per the germline V gene, CDR1 is LGHDT and CDR2 is YNNKEL (reference sequence). This CDR3 comprises 15 residues. Here the CDR3 DNA reads TGTGCCAGCACCCTTGGGGCCGAAAGCTCCGATACGCAGTATTTT. Protein product: CASTLGAESSDTQYF.

This chain connects TRBV25-1 to TRBJ1-1; tentative D call: TRBD1 (6 bases). This CDR3 region has 11 residues. V lost 5 bases, J lost 10 bases, and 11 bases lay in between. Germline V gene data show CDR1 as MGHDK and CDR2 as SYGVNS. The CDR3 loop reads CASSHARGAFF. The CDR3, as DNA: TGTGCCAGCAGTCACGCCAGGGGAGCTTTCTTT.

This chain joins TRBV3-1 (or the pseudogene TRBV3-2) and TRBJ1-1; no reliable D call. The CDR3 extends over 15 amino acids. The germline gives CDR1 LGHDT, CDR2 YNNKEL (reference sequence). The ends were cut back, 1 base at V and 4 bases at J, with 13 bases in the middle. The CDR3 sequence is CASSQGAGLLTEAFF. Written as DNA, the CDR3 is TGTGCCAGCAGCCAAGGGGCAGGACTCCTCACTGAAGCTTTCTTT.

The chain has TRBV5-6 and TRBJ1-5; the D is unclear. Trimming shortened V by 1 base and J by 6 bases, and 8 bases separated the two germline ends. The CDR3 sequence is 13 residues long. Germline assignment: CDR1 SGHDT and CDR2 YYEEEE. The CDR3 sequence: CASSLRVTQPQHF. Here the CDR3 DNA reads TGTGCCAGCAGCTTGCGGGTTACTCAGCCCCAGCATTTT. The whole variable domain, filled in from reference TRBV5-6 and TRBJ1-5, reads DAGVTQSPTHLIKTRGQQVTLRCSPKSGHDTVSWYQQALGQGPQFIFQYYEEEERQRGNFPDRFSGHQFPNYSSELNVNALLLGDSALYLCASSLRVTQPQHFGDGTRLSIL.

The rearrangement uses TRBV6-4 and TRBJ1-2; TRBD1 aligns across 7 bases. CDR3 length: 15 residues. Germline trimming cut 6 bases from V and 8 bases from J; bases unmatched to any gene: 15. The V gene's germline CDR1 is MRHNA and CDR2 SNTAGT. CDR3 protein: CASSPDGPGTVGYTF. CDR3 DNA sequence: TGTGCCAGCAGCCCCGACGGACCGGGGACAGTAGGCTACACCTTC.

This chain links TRBV2 with TRBJ1-4; tentatively, D is TRBD1 (6 bases). CDR3 size: 16 residues. Trimming stripped 7 bases from V and 4 bases from J, with 19 bases between. Germline assignment: CDR1 SNHLY and CDR2 FYNNEI. This CDR3 is CASNLLPGHFNEKLFF. CDR3 nucleotides: TGTGCCAGCAATCTCCTCCCGGGACATTTTAATGAAAAACTGTTTTTT.

This sequence joins TRBV10-3 and TRBJ2-7; weak D call: TRBD1 (7 bases). CDR1 and CDR2 from the germline V gene are ENHRY and SYGVKD. The CDR3 runs 13 residues. Trimming removed 8 bases from V and 2 bases from J, with 13 bases in between. DNA for the CDR3: TGTGCCATCGGAGGGCAGGGGGCCTACGAGCAGTACTTC. Amino acid sequence: CAIGGQGAYEQYF.

The J gene is TRBJ1-6, the V gene TRBV19; D might be TRBD1 (5 bases). The V gene's germline CDR1 is LNHDA and CDR2 SQIVND (reference sequence). CDR3 length equals 16 residues. V shed 7 bases and J shed 7 bases, with 20 bases lying between them. The CDR3 protein is CASMMNTGTSNSPLHF. CDR3 bases: TGTGCCAGTATGATGAATACAGGAACCTCAAATTCACCCCTCCACTTT.

The gene calls are TRBV5-8 and TRBJ1-6; possible D gene TRBD1, 6 bases. The CDR3 is 12 amino acids. CDR1 and CDR2 (germline): SGHTS, YDEGEE. The germline V and J ends were trimmed by 9 bases and 4 bases, with 8 bases remaining between them. CDR3 sequence: CATGAYNSPLHF. DNA for the CDR3: TGTGCCACAGGGGCGTATAATTCACCCCTCCACTTT.

The chain joins TRBV5-1 to TRBJ1-1; D call uncertain. V was trimmed by 0 bases and J by 6 bases, leaving 12 bases between them. The germline gives CDR1 SGHRS, CDR2 YFSETQ. CDR3 length equals 14 residues. CDR3 nucleotide sequence: TGCGCCAGCAGCTTGGCGGGCGGGCCGCCTGAAGCTTTCTTT. It yields the protein CASSLAGGPPEAFF.

The chain uses TRBV6-6 and TRBJ2-1; tentative D call: TRBD2 (5 bases). The CDR3 extends over 15 amino acids. Trimming left V 6 bases short and J 5 bases short, with 17 bases between. Per germline, CDR1 MNHNY and CDR2 SVGAGI (reference sequence). CDR3: CASRPLGVGNNEQFF. Written as DNA, the CDR3 is TGTGCCAGCAGACCACTGGGAGTTGGGAACAATGAGCAGTTCTTC.

This chain links TRBV3-1 (or the pseudogene TRBV3-2) with TRBJ2-3; 8 bases map to TRBD2. CDR3 length equals 15 residues. The J segment lost 5 bases and the V segment lost 4 bases, leaving 8 bases of the junction unmatched. Germline CDR1 is LGHDT and CDR2 is YNNKEL (reference sequence). CDR3 bases: TGTGCCAGCAGCCTCACGGGGGGGCAGTTAGATACGCAGTATTTT. Encoded protein: CASSLTGGQLDTQYF.

This clone was observed a few times. The rearrangement joins TRBV19 to TRBJ1-2; D is perhaps TRBD1 (6 bases). The CDR3 covers 16 residues. Trimming shortened V by 6 bases and J by 5 bases, and 22 bases separated the two germline ends. The germline gives CDR1 LNHDA, CDR2 SQIVND (reference sequence). The CDR3 DNA sequence: TGTGCCAGTAGCCCTGGACAGTTCCTTAGCGATTATGGCTACACCTTC. Protein sequence: CASSPGQFLSDYGYTF.

The J gene is TRBJ2-2, the V gene TRBV5-6, with TRBD2 matching over 10 bases. The V and J ends lost 6 bases and 5 bases, in that order; junction bases with no gene match: 4. This CDR3 region has 14 residues. Germline V gene sequence: CDR1 SGHDT, CDR2 YYEEEE. The CDR3 DNA reads TGTGCCAGCAAGCTAGCGGGAGTAACCGGGGAGCTGTTTTTT. Amino acid sequence: CASKLAGVTGELFF. The variable domain in full, completed from reference TRBV5-6 and TRBJ2-2, reads DAGVTQSPTHLIKTRGQQVTLRCSPKSGHDTVSWYQQALGQGPQFIFQYYEEEERQRGNFPDRFSGHQFPNYSSELNVNALLLGDSALYLCASKLAGVTGELFFGEGSRLTVL.

The chain links TRBV5-1 to TRBJ2-2; D is unclear. The V end lost 1 base, the J end lost 0 bases, and 7 bases lay between the germline ends. This CDR3 has 15 residues. Germline V gene lookup returns CDR1 SGHRS and CDR2 YFSETQ. This CDR3 is CASSLTASNTGELFF. The CDR3 nucleotides read TGCGCCAGCAGCTTGACCGCGTCGAACACCGGGGAGCTGTTTTTT.

This sequence joins TRBV20-1 and TRBJ2-3; TRBD1 matches 8 bases. The V gene's germline CDR1 is DFQATT and CDR2 SNEGSKA (reference sequence). With V trimmed by 6 bases and J by 9 bases, 8 bases remained unmatched. The CDR3 consists of 12 residues. In DNA, the CDR3 is TGCAGTGCCAGTCTCCCAGGGGGCACGCAGTATTTT. Protein product: CSASLPGGTQYF.